This passage covers 21 T cell receptor beta chains from one sample sequenced in a study of CD8 T cells in ankylosing spondylitis. TCRdb reprocessed the 5' RACE reads via MiXCR and lists one record per CDR3 protein. The sample has 150,000 to 200,000 distinct CDR3 sequences, roughly 18% seen once. The sample comprised blood, either unsorted or a sorted T cell fraction (not recorded which). These receptor sequences come from a male donor aged 5-30 years with ankylosing spondylitis or in good health (not recorded which).

This clonotype came up many times. The rearrangement links TRBV21-1 to TRBJ2-5; no check of the table's D call, TRBD1, against the DNA was made. TRBV21-1 is given as a pseudogene. The length of the CDR3 is 13 residues. The CDR3 DNA reads as TGTGCCAGCGCGAGGGACAGTTTGGAGACCCAGTACTTC. It codes for CASARDSLETQYF.

In this sample, this clonotype turned up many times. The CDR3 is CSAEGQLNTEAFF. For the CDR3, the DNA is TGCAGTGCTGAGGGTCAGTTGAACACTGAAGCTTTCTTT. The rearrangement links TRBV20-1 to TRBJ1-1; D is ambiguous. Trimming cost V 5 bases and J 0 bases, with 10 bases left between them. Germline CDR1 reads DFQATT; CDR2 reads SNEGSKA (reference sequence). The CDR3 sequence is 13 residues long.

This clonotype was observed many times. This chain uses TRBV11-2 with TRBJ2-4, with a possible D match to TRBD1 (5 bases). Germline CDR1 is SGHAT and CDR2 is FQNNGV. V shed 5 bases and J shed 7 bases, with 9 bases lying between them. The CDR3 has 12 residues. The CDR3 sequence: CASSQDMNIQYF. The CDR3 DNA sequence: TGTGCCAGCAGCCAGGACATGAACATTCAGTACTTC.

This clonotype appeared many times. This chain uses TRBV25-1 with TRBJ2-5, with D perhaps TRBD2 (5 bases). There are 14 residues in the CDR3. V was shortened by 2 bases and J by 5 bases, with 12 bases between the two germline ends. Germline V gene lookup returns CDR1 MGHDK and CDR2 SYGVNS. In DNA, the CDR3 is TGTGCCAGCAGTGAACCCAGAGAGGGTGAGACCCAGTACTTC. Its protein product is CASSEPREGETQYF.

A few counts support this clonotype. The V and J genes are TRBV10-3 and TRBJ2-5; D unclear. The CDR3 runs 14 residues. Germline V gives CDR1 ENHRY, CDR2 SYGVKD. Deletions cut 6 bases from V and 7 bases from J, with 18 bases between. The CDR3 loop reads CAIRPTGSVRTQYF. DNA of the CDR3: TGTGCCATCAGGCCGACGGGTTCTGTCCGGACCCAGTACTTC.

This clonotype was counted at least ten times. The rearrangement joins TRBV7-2 to TRBJ2-7; the D is unclear. CDR1 and CDR2 from the germline V gene are SGHTA and FQGNSA. V was pared by 1 base and J by 4 bases, with 8 bases between. There are 13 residues in the CDR3. The CDR3 DNA is TGTGCCAGCAGCTTAGTCTCCTCTTACGAGCAGTACTTC. It encodes CASSLVSSYEQYF.

This clonotype was seen ten or more times. The chain carries TRBV20-1 and TRBJ2-3; 12 nucleotides match TRBD2. This CDR3 has 17 amino acids. J lost 3 bases, V lost 1 base, and 8 bases had no gene match. Germline V lookup: CDR1 DFQATT, CDR2 SNEGSKA (reference sequence). The DNA for the CDR3 is TGCAGTGCTAGAGGTGGCTGGACTAGCGGGACGACAGATACGCAGTATTTT. Its translation: CSARGGWTSGTTDTQYF.

The chain has TRBV27 and TRBJ1-5; D unresolved. This CDR3 has 14 residues. The V gene lost 2 bases and the J gene lost 5 bases, with 10 bases spanning the gap. Germline V gives CDR1 MNHEY, CDR2 SMNVEV (reference sequence). Here the CDR3 reads CASSLGRWDQPQHF. The CDR3 DNA follows: TGTGCCAGCAGTTTAGGGAGGTGGGATCAGCCCCAGCATTTT.

This clonotype was seen at least ten times. This chain connects TRBV10-3 to TRBJ1-2; 8 bases map to TRBD1. J was trimmed by 0 bases and V by 6 bases; bases with no gene match: 3. From germline, CDR1 is ENHRY and CDR2 SYGVKD. The CDR3 is 14 amino acids. The CDR3 spells CAIRDREPNYGYTF. The CDR3 nucleotides read TGTGCCATCAGGGACAGGGAGCCTAACTATGGCTACACCTTC.

The table lists this clonotype with many counts. The chain carries TRBV7-9 and TRBJ2-5; 12 positions agree with TRBD2. Per the germline V gene, CDR1 is SEHNR and CDR2 is FQNEAQ (reference sequence). J lost 4 bases, V lost 4 bases, and 7 bases had no gene match. The CDR3 has 16 residues. The CDR3 protein is CASSSPQGLAGETQYF. The CDR3 DNA is TGTGCCAGCAGCTCTCCCCAGGGACTAGCGGGAGAGACCCAGTACTTC.

This clonotype occurred many times. For the CDR3, the DNA is TGTGCCAGCAGCCAAGAAGTTAGCGGAAACCCCTACGAGCAGTACTTC. Protein: CASSQEVSGNPYEQYF. The gene calls are TRBV3-2 and TRBJ2-7; the D call of TRBD2 is as the table states it, not checked on the DNA. TRBV3-2 is an annotated pseudogene. The length of the CDR3 is 16 residues.

This clonotype has ten or more counts. The chain joins TRBV4-3 to TRBJ2-1; no firm D call. CDR1 and CDR2 from the germline V gene are LGHNA and YSLEER. CDR3 length: 14 residues. Trimming pared 0 bases from V and 2 bases from J, leaving 5 bases between. The CDR3 sequence: CASSQDPTYNEQFF. CDR3 DNA: TGCGCCAGCAGCCAAGATCCCACCTACAATGAGCAGTTCTTC.

This clonotype was found many times. This chain joins TRBV7-9 and TRBJ2-7, with a possible D match to TRBD1 (6 bases). There are 12 residues in the CDR3. The germline V gene has CDR1 SEHNR and CDR2 FQNEAQ (reference sequence). The ends were cut back, 5 bases at V and 6 bases at J, with 11 bases in the middle. The CDR3 nucleotides are TGTGCCAGCAGCCATACAGGGAGCGAGCAGTACTTC. Amino acid sequence: CASSHTGSEQYF.

In this sample, this clonotype turned up many times. This rearrangement joins TRBV12-3 or TRBV12-4 to TRBJ1-6; D gene unclear. The CDR3 contains 13 residues. V dropped 5 bases and J dropped 3 bases, with 5 bases sitting between them. The CDR3 nucleotides are TGTGCCAGCAGTAAGGGCTATAATTCACCCCTCCACTTT. It specifies CASSKGYNSPLHF.

This clonotype has ten or more counts. The V and J genes are TRBV2 and TRBJ2-1; weak D call: TRBD1 (5 bases). Trimming stripped 4 bases from V and 5 bases from J, with 15 bases between. Germline CDR1 SNHLY, CDR2 FYNNEI. The CDR3 is 15 residues long. The CDR3 coding sequence is TGTGCCAGCAGTGTCGGAAGGGGATCGGACAATGAGCAGTTCTTC. Translation gives CASSVGRGSDNEQFF.

This clonotype was recorded at least ten times. The chain uses TRBV10-2 and TRBJ2-7; the D is unclear. This CDR3 is built from 12 residues. In germline, CDR1 is WSHSY, CDR2 SAAADI. V gave up 8 bases and J gave up 3 bases, with 11 bases separating them. The CDR3 nucleotides are TGCGCCAGCGCGTCAGGCCGCTACGAGCAGTACGTC. Translating it yields CASASGRYEQYV.

This clonotype was seen repeatedly, ten times or more. The genes are TRBV5-1 and TRBJ2-1, with D possibly called TRBD1 or TRBD2 (5 bases each). The germline V gene encodes CDR1 SGHRS and CDR2 YFSETQ. The CDR3 covers 12 residues. V was clipped by 1 base and J by 14 bases, with 13 bases between them. CDR3 in amino acids: CASSLSYQGEFF. DNA of the CDR3: TGCGCCAGCAGCTTGAGTTACCAGGGAGAGTTCTTC.

At least ten counts were recorded for this clonotype. This rearrangement joins TRBV29-1 to TRBJ2-1; 7 nucleotides match TRBD2. The CDR3 runs 14 residues. J lost 7 bases, V lost 4 bases, and 10 bases had no gene match. Germline V CDR1 and CDR2: SQVTM, ANQGSEA. The CDR3 DNA follows: TGCAGCGTTGTGGCGGGAGCCGGGGGGAATGAGCAGTTCTTC. This codes for CSVVAGAGGNEQFF.

The V and J genes are TRBV19 and TRBJ2-3; TRBD2 is a possible D gene (6 bases). Trimming left V 3 bases short and J 0 bases short, with 13 bases between. The CDR3 covers 16 residues. The germline gives CDR1 LNHDA, CDR2 SQIVND (reference sequence). CDR3 amino acids: CASSISRLASTDTQYF. In DNA form, the CDR3 reads TGTGCCAGTAGTATCTCGAGGCTAGCGAGCACAGATACGCAGTATTTT.

This clonotype was observed at least ten times. The chain uses TRBV19 and TRBJ2-1; 12 bases line up with TRBD2. Trimming took 2 bases from V and 6 from J; bases not matched to a gene: 8. Germline V gives CDR1 LNHDA, CDR2 SQIVND (reference sequence). CDR3 length: 17 amino acids. CDR3 sequence reads: CASSILLAGGPVNEQFF. DNA for the CDR3: TGTGCCAGTAGTATATTGCTAGCGGGAGGGCCGGTCAATGAGCAGTTCTTC. The variable domain in full, completed from reference TRBV19 and TRBJ2-1, reads DGGITQSPKYLFRKEGQNVTLSCEQNLNHDAMYWYRQDPGQGLRLIYYSQIVNDFQKGDIAEGYSVSREKKESFPLTVTSAQKNPTAFYLCASSILLAGGPVNEQFFGPGTRLTVL.

This clonotype was counted many times. The gene calls are TRBV11-2 and TRBJ2-3, with 10 nucleotides matching TRBD2. V was pared by 3 bases and J by 1 base, with 1 base of the junction left unmatched. CDR3 length: 15 residues. The V gene's germline CDR1 is SGHAT and CDR2 FQNNGV. In DNA form, the CDR3 reads TGTGCCAGCAGCTTCGGGACTAGCGGCACAGATACGCAGTATTTT. It is translated as CASSFGTSGTDTQYF.